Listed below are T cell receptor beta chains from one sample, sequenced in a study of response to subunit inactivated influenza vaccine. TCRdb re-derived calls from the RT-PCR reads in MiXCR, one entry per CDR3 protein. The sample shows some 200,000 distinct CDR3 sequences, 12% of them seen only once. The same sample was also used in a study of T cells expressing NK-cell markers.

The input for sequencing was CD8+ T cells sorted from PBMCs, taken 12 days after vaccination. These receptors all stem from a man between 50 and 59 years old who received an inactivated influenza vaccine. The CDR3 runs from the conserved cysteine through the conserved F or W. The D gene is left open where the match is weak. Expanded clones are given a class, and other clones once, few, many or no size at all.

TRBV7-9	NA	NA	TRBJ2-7	CASSSGTANEQYF	TGTGCCAGCAGCTCGGGGACTGCTAACGAGCAGTACTTC
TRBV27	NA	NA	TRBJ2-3	CASSLGPGGDTQYF	TGTGCCAGCAGTTTAGGCCCTGGGGGAGATACGCAGTATTTT
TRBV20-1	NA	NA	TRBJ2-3	CSARANGRGTDTQYF	TGCAGTGCTAGAGCGAACGGGAGAGGCACAGATACGCAGTATTTT
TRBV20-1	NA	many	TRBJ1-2	CSAKPTVDYGYTF	TGCAGTGCTAAACCGACCGTCGACTATGGCTACACCTTC
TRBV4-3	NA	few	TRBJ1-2	CASSQERVSANYGYTF	TGCGCCAGCAGCCAAGAGAGGGTCTCGGCTAACTATGGCTACACCTTC
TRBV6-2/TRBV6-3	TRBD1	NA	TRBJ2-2	CASSQDRGLYGELFF	TGTGCCAGCAGCCAGGACAGGGGTCTTTACGGGGAGCTGTTTTTT
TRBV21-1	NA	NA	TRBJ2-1	CASSRENRGQEGNEQFF	TGTGCCAGCAGCAGAGAAAACAGGGGGCAGGAGGGAAATGAGCAGTTCTTC
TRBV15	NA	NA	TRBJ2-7	CATSRSLSYEQYF	TGTGCCACCAGCAGGTCCTTATCCTACGAGCAGTACTTC
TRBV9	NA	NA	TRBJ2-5	CASSVGGGMRQETQYF	TGTGCCAGCAGCGTTGGGGGAGGTATGCGCCAAGAGACCCAGTACTTC
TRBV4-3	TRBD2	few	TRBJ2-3	CASSQDPSGGAGDTQYF	TGCGCCAGCAGCCAAGATCCCAGCGGGGGGGCTGGGGATACGCAGTATTTT
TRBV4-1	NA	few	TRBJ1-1	CASRGVDTEAFF	TGCGCCAGCAGGGGGGTAGACACTGAAGCTTTCTTT
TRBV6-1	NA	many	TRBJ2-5	CASTPGGGETQYF	TGTGCCAGCACCCCTGGGGGAGGAGAGACCCAGTACTTC
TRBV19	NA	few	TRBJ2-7	CASIGGANYEQYF	TGTGCCAGTATAGGGGGGGCGAACTACGAGCAGTACTTC
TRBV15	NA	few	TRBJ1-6	CATTGSGNSPLHF	TGTGCCACCACTGGATCAGGGAATTCACCCCTCCACTTT
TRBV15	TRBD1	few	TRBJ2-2	CATSADRGVTGELFF	TGTGCCACCAGCGCAGACAGGGGGGTAACCGGGGAGCTGTTTTTT
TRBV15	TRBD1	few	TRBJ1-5	CATSGVQGSNQPQHF	TGTGCCACCAGCGGAGTACAGGGGAGCAATCAGCCCCAGCATTTT
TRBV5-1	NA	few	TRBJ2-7	CASSRVLGGEQYF	TGCGCCAGCAGCCGGGTTCTTGGAGGCGAGCAGTACTTC
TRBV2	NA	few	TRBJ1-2	CASSEGFGGRGYGYTF	TGTGCCAGCAGTGAAGGATTTGGGGGCCGGGGTTATGGCTACACCTTC
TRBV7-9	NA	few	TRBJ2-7	CASSLAAGFNSEQYF	TGTGCCAGCAGCTTAGCGGCAGGCTTTAACTCCGAGCAGTACTTC
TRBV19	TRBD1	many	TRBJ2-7	CASSLGTGPSYEQYF	TGTGCCAGTAGTCTTGGGACAGGCCCCTCCTACGAGCAGTACTTC
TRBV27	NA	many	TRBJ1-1	CASSPTFLLKVNTEAFF	TGTGCCAGCAGCCCTACGTTCTTACTAAAAGTGAACACTGAAGCTTTCTTT
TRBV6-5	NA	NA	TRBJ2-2	CASSYSPTGELFF	TGTGCCAGCAGTTACTCGCCCACCGGGGAGCTGTTTTTT
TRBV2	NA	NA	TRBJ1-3	CASSDSSGNTIYF	TGTGCCAGCAGTGACAGCTCTGGAAACACCATATATTTT
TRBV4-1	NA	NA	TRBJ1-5	CASSPGGGPPQHF	TGCGCCAGCAGCCCGGGCGGCGGACCGCCCCAGCATTTT
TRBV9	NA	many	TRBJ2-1	CASSAGGLSYNEQFF	TGTGCCAGCAGCGCCGGAGGTCTCTCCTACAATGAGCAGTTCTTC
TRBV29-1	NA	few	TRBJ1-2	CSVGVGTPTNYGYTF	TGCAGCGTTGGCGTGGGGACACCGACCAACTATGGCTACACCTTC